The TCR beta chain described here comes from a study of blood T cells in healthy people across ages. Study-wide results and caveats: The study found TCR beta diversity correlated strongly with naive T cell percentage. Measured against age, TCR beta diversity per million T cells decreased in a roughly linear manner.

Isolation yielded PBMCs, at least 6.5 million per sample, in every case. Concerning this clonotype: Its antigen is not known.

This CDR3 contains 14 residues. The V end was cut by 0 bases, the J end by 5 bases, with 11 bases between. Germline loops: CDR1 SGHNT, CDR2 YYREEE (reference sequence). A second PCR of roughly 7 to 11 cycles used a sample-barcoded 5' primer and a J-beta primer mix. MiXCR was run by TCRdb on the 5' RACE reads, yielding one entry per CDR3 protein. The sample has roughly 2 million distinct CDR3 sequences, around 48% seen once; the top ten hold 2.1%. V and J are TRBV5-4 and TRBJ2-5, with D unclear. The sequence derives from a woman between 40 and 50 years old in good health. Sequenced: blood. The CDR3 is CASSLAHVQETQYF. The DNA for the CDR3 is TGTGCCAGCAGCTTGGCTCATGTCCAGGAGACCCAGTACTTC.